These 13 T cell receptor beta chains originate from one sample sequenced in a study of T cells in Graves' hyperthyroidism and ophthalmopathy. TCR beta CDR3 regions were amplified from RNA transcripts. Carried out on the TCR CDR3, a first-round RT-PCR used the HTBI primer set. TCRdb re-derived calls from the multiplex PCR reads in MiXCR, one entry per CDR3 protein. The sample shows about 270,000 distinct CDR3 sequences, around 25% of them seen only once. Sequencing used blood. These TCRs come from a man aged 40-50 years with Graves' hyperthyroidism that later progressed to Graves' ophthalmopathy.

The V gene is TRBV6-1, the J gene TRBJ2-7, with 9 bases aligning to TRBD1. Germline trimming cut 5 bases from V and 4 bases from J; bases unmatched to any gene: 6. Germline assignment: CDR1 MNHNS and CDR2 SASEGT. The CDR3 is 14 residues long. CDR3 DNA: TGTGCCAGCAGTCGGACAGGGGTTGGGTACGAGCAGTACTTC. This encodes CASSRTGVGYEQYF.

This chain joins TRBV7-2 and TRBJ1-1; no clear D gene. V lost 1 base and J 3 bases, leaving 12 bases between the germline ends. This CDR3 is 15 amino acids long. Germline V gene sequence: CDR1 SGHTA, CDR2 FQGNSA. The CDR3: CASSLGGFGDTEAFF. As DNA, the CDR3 is TGTGCCAGCAGCTTAGGTGGTTTTGGGGACACTGAAGCTTTCTTT.

The table lists this clonotype with many counts. The gene calls are TRBV27 and TRBJ1-1; 8 positions match TRBD1. This CDR3 contains 14 residues. Germline CDR1 is MNHEY and CDR2 is SMNVEV (reference sequence). V trimming: 5 bases; J trimming: 4 bases; junction bases outside the gene matches: 6. In DNA form, the CDR3 reads TGTGCCAGCAGTCCCAGGGGGCGGGCCACTGAAGCTTTCTTT. Translated, it gives CASSPRGRATEAFF.

This clonotype was counted ten times or more. This chain joins TRBV6-5 and TRBJ2-7; D is unresolved. V was trimmed by 4 bases and J by 5 bases, leaving 15 bases between them. CDR3 size: 14 residues. Germline V gene lookup returns CDR1 MNHEY and CDR2 SVGAGI. The DNA for the CDR3 is TGTGCCAGCAGTTCGGCCACCAGTAGGGACGAGCAGTACTTC. Amino acids: CASSSATSRDEQYF.

Concerning this clonotype itself: A much larger clone is a single base away; this may be a read error. The chain has TRBV5-1 and TRBJ2-1; maybe TRBD2 (5 bases). The V end was cut by 2 bases, the J end by 3 bases, with 12 bases between. This CDR3 comprises 15 residues. The germline V gene encodes CDR1 SGHRS and CDR2 YFSETQ. CDR3 amino acids: CASSLIARNYNEQFF. CDR3 nucleotide sequence: TGCGCCAGCAGCTTAATAGCGAGGAACTACAATGAGCAGTTCTTC.

This clonotype has at least ten counts. This rearrangement joins TRBV12-5 to TRBJ1-1; D is ambiguous. This CDR3 region has 12 residues. The V gene's germline CDR1 is LGHNT and CDR2 FRNRAP. V lost 6 bases and J 1 base, leaving 6 bases between the germline ends. DNA for the CDR3: TGTGCTAGTGGATTAGGGAACACTGAAGCTTTCTTT. This gives the protein CASGLGNTEAFF.

The CDR3 region is CSARNTGNTIYF. The CDR3 DNA is TGCAGTGCTAGAAACACTGGAAACACCATATATTTT. This chain links TRBV20-1 with TRBJ1-3, with D unclear. Germline V lookup: CDR1 DFQATT, CDR2 SNEGSKA (reference sequence). The CDR3 has 12 amino acids. Trimming removed 2 bases from V and 2 bases from J, with 4 bases in between.

The J gene is TRBJ1-2, the V gene TRBV11-1; D is unclear. V lost 9 bases to trimming and J lost 4 bases, with 18 bases between them. The CDR3 is made up of 14 amino acids. Germline CDR1 SGHAT, CDR2 FQDESV (reference sequence). CDR3 protein: CASTVVPEGYGYTF. In nucleotides, the CDR3 is TGTGCCAGTACCGTCGTCCCCGAGGGCTATGGCTACACCTTC.

This clonotype was observed many times. V and J are TRBV5-1 and TRBJ2-5; TRBD2 matches at 7 bases. The CDR3 is 14 residues long. Germline-derived CDR1 and CDR2 are SGHRS and YFSETQ. The V segment lost 2 bases and the J segment 2 bases; nucleotides outside the gene matches: 3. The CDR3 loop reads CASSFGTTQETQYF. CDR3 nucleotide sequence: TGCGCCAGCAGCTTCGGGACTACGCAAGAGACCCAGTACTTC. The full variable domain, its missing parts supplied by reference TRBV5-1 and TRBJ2-5, is KAGVTQTPRYLIKTRGQQVTLSCSPISGHRSVSWYQQTPGQGLQFLFEYFSETQRNKGNFPGRFSGRQFSNSRSEMNVSTLELGDSALYLCASSFGTTQETQYFGPGTRLLVL.

The rearrangement joins TRBV7-4 to TRBJ2-5; 10 positions agree with TRBD1. Unmatched junction bases numbered 5, after V lost 6 bases and J lost 4 bases. CDR1 and CDR2 from the germline V gene are SGHVT and SQSDAQ. This CDR3 is 14 amino acids long. DNA for the CDR3: TGTGCCAGCAGGAGGGACAGGGGTGTAGAGACCCAGTACTTC. Protein product: CASRRDRGVETQYF. The full variable domain, in which reference TRBV7-4 and TRBJ2-5 provide the parts outside the CDR3, is GAGVSQSPRYKVAKRGRDVALRCDSISGHVTLYWYRQTLGQGSEVLTYSQSDAQRDKSGRPSGRFSAERPERSVSTLKIQRTEQGDSAVYLCASRRDRGVETQYFGPGTRLLVL.

This clonotype has at least ten counts. The chain recombines TRBV5-1 with TRBJ2-2; 8 bases are a match to TRBD2. The CDR3 runs 15 residues. Per germline, CDR1 SGHRS and CDR2 YFSETQ. J was trimmed by 5 bases and V by 2 bases; bases with no gene match: 5. The CDR3 loop is CASSFTAGDTGELFF. CDR3 nucleotide sequence: TGCGCCAGCAGCTTCACAGCGGGAGATACCGGGGAGCTGTTTTTT. Based on the CDR3 plus reference TRBV5-1 and TRBJ2-2, the full variable domain is KAGVTQTPRYLIKTRGQQVTLSCSPISGHRSVSWYQQTPGQGLQFLFEYFSETQRNKGNFPGRFSGRQFSNSRSEMNVSTLELGDSALYLCASSFTAGDTGELFFGEGSRLTVL.

This clonotype has only a few counts. One end of the junction varies from germline; a read error may be responsible. This chain links TRBV6-5 with TRBJ2-2, with D maybe TRBD1 (6 bases). From germline, CDR1 is MNHEY and CDR2 SVGAGI. This CDR3 spans 16 amino acids. As DNA, the CDR3 is TGTGCCAGCAGTTTGACGGGGACACTGAACACCGAGGAGCTGTTTTTT. It codes for CASSLTGTLNTEELFF.

The table lists this clonotype with many counts. The chain joins TRBV15 to TRBJ1-1, with D perhaps TRBD1 (6 bases). Germline V CDR1 and CDR2: LNHNV, YYDKDF (reference sequence). The CDR3 has 15 amino acids. V was clipped by 3 bases and J by 1 base, with 12 bases between them. The CDR3 sequence: CATSRSQGQNTEAFF. For the CDR3, the DNA is TGTGCCACCAGCAGGTCACAGGGCCAGAACACTGAAGCTTTCTTT.